The 5 T cell receptor beta chains below all came from one sample that was sequenced in a study of cytomegalovirus exposure and HLA in healthy donors. PCR primers comprised 60 Vbeta and 13 Jbeta primers. Clones were read by immunoSEQ multiplex PCR, and TCRdb kept only the in-frame ones, dropping some. The sample shows more than 150,000 clones, roughly 87% of them seen only once. The sample comprised PBMCs. These receptor sequences come from a girl under three years old in good health and CMV-seronegative.

The CDR3 nucleotides read TGTGCCAGCAGCTTAGCTGGGCAGGCCTCCTACGAGCAGTACTTC. The encoded protein is CASSLAGQASYEQYF. The rearrangement links TRBV11-2 to TRBJ2-7; D is unclear. CDR3 length: 15 residues. CDR1 and CDR2 from the germline V gene are SGHAT and FQNNGV. Trimming shortened V by 1 base and J by 0 bases, and 10 bases separated the two germline ends.

The chain joins TRBV7-9 to TRBJ2-7, with D maybe TRBD1 (7 bases). The CDR3 has 13 amino acids. V lost 3 bases to trimming and J lost 7 bases, with 13 bases between them. Germline loops: CDR1 SEHNR, CDR2 FQNEAQ (reference sequence). The CDR3 loop reads CASSFRTGGEQYF. The CDR3 bases are TGTGCCAGCAGCTTTAGGACAGGAGGGGAGCAGTACTTC.

CDR3 bases: TGTGCCAGCAGTGGGGACAGGGCCTATGGCTACACCTTC. Translated: CASSGDRAYGYTF. The V gene is TRBV6-1, the J gene TRBJ1-2, with 9 positions matching TRBD1. This CDR3 is 13 amino acids long. The junction had 1 base not matched to a gene; V was cut back by 4 bases and J by 4 bases. From germline, CDR1 is MNHNS and CDR2 SASEGT.

This chain uses TRBV27 with TRBJ1-6, with D unclear. V was cut by 3 bases and J by 8 bases, with 14 bases left in between. Germline CDR1 is MNHEY and CDR2 is SMNVEV (reference sequence). This CDR3 has 15 residues. The CDR3 DNA is TGTGCCAGCAGTTTTGGGCCTCACGGGGATTCACCCCTCCACTTT. Encoded protein: CASSFGPHGDSPLHF.

V gene TRBV9 combines with J gene TRBJ2-3; D unclear. V was shortened by 4 bases and J by 2 bases, with 8 bases between the two germline ends. The CDR3 loop spans 13 amino acids. Germline V gene data show CDR1 as SGDLS and CDR2 as YYNGEE. This CDR3 is CASSKYNTDTQYF. The CDR3 DNA reads TGTGCCAGCAGCAAATACAACACAGATACGCAGTATTTT.